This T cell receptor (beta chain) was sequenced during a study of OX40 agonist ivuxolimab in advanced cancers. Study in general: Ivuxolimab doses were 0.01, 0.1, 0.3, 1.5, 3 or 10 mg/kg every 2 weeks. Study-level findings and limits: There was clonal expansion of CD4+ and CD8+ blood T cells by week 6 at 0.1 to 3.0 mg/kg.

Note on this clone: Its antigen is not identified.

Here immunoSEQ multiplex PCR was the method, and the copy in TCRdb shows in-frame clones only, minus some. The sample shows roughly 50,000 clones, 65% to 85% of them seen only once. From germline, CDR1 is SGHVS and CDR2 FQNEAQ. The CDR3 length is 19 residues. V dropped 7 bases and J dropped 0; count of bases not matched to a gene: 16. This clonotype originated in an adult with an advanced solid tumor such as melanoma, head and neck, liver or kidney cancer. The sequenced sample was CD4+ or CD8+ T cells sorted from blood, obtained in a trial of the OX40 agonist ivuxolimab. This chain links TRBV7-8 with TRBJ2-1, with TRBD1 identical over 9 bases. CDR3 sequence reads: CASITTGGRSPSSYNEQFF. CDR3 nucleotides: TGTGCCAGCATTACCACAGGGGGCAGATCTCCGAGCTCCTACAATGAGCAGTTCTTC.